The next 9 T cell receptor beta chains were all read from a single sample in a study of PD-1 blockade in classical Hodgkin lymphoma. Relapse after autologous stem cell transplantation occurred in every patient, and brentuximab vedotin exposure varied. The assay was immunoSEQ multiplex PCR, and TCRdb's table has in-frame clones only and misses some. The sample records roughly 30,000 clones, approximately 70% being singletons. The sample was peripheral blood mononuclear cells (PBMCs), taken before the second cycle of nivolumab. Receptors were obtained from a human donor with classical Hodgkin lymphoma.

This chain joins TRBV28 and TRBJ1-6; D remains unclear. The CDR3 sequence is 11 residues long. CDR1 MDHEN and CDR2 SYDVKM come from the germline V gene. Trimming took 8 bases from V and 6 from J, leaving 5 bases between them. DNA of the CDR3: TGTGCCAGCGTCTCTAATTCACCCCTCCACTTT. It codes for CASVSNSPLHF.

The CDR3 DNA is TGTGCCAGCAGTCCCTCCGCGGGGGTCATTGGAGGCTACACCTTC. Protein product: CASSPSAGVIGGYTF. The J gene is TRBJ1-2, the V gene TRBV25-1; weak D call: TRBD1 (5 bases). V was cut by 5 bases and J by 8 bases, with 21 bases left in between. Germline CDR1 and CDR2: MGHDK and SYGVNS. The CDR3 spans 15 residues.

V is TRBV29-1 and J is TRBJ1-1; D is unresolved. The CDR3 consists of 13 residues. Germline V CDR1 and CDR2: SQVTM, ANQGSEA. The CDR3 loop is CTVSASANTEAFF. The CDR3 DNA reads as TGCACCGTCTCGGCTTCAGCGAACACTGAAGCTTTCTTT.

This clone was counted only a few times. The chain uses TRBV25-1 and TRBJ1-1; D unclear. This CDR3 comprises 11 residues. V lost 9 bases to trimming and J lost 1 base, with 6 bases between them. The V gene's germline CDR1 is MGHDK and CDR2 SYGVNS. CDR3 residues: CASRQNTEAFF. The DNA for the CDR3 is TGTGCCAGTCGACAGAACACTGAAGCTTTCTTT.

The CDR3 is CASSQAMASGAANTGELFF. Here the CDR3 DNA reads TGCGCCAGCAGCCAAGCCATGGCCAGCGGGGCCGCGAACACCGGGGAGCTGTTTTTT. The rearrangement joins TRBV4-3 to TRBJ2-2, with 7 bases aligning to TRBD2. The CDR3 length is 19 residues. Germline V CDR1 and CDR2: LGHNA, YSLEER. After removal of 1 base from V and 0 bases from J, the junction contained 11 bases not matched to a gene.

The CDR3 nucleotides are TGTGCCAGCAGCTTTCGTGACAGAACTAACTATGGCTACACCTTC. It codes for CASSFRDRTNYGYTF. V gene TRBV5-6 combines with J gene TRBJ1-2; a possible D gene is TRBD1 (5 bases). Trimming cost V 2 bases and J 0 bases, with 11 bases left between them. Germline V gene lookup returns CDR1 SGHDT and CDR2 YYEEEE. The CDR3 is 15 amino acids.

V usage is TRBV25-1 and J usage is TRBJ1-2; D is unresolved. CDR3 length: 12 amino acids. With 4 bases removed from V and 10 bases from J, the gap between germline ends came to 13 bases. Germline V lookup: CDR1 MGHDK, CDR2 SYGVNS. CDR3 sequence (DNA): TGTGCCAGCAGTGCCCTGCAAGATGTCTACACCTTC. Translated: CASSALQDVYTF.

This chain links TRBV29-1 with TRBJ2-5, with 10 bases fitting TRBD2. The J call may be incorrect, as the DNA end agrees better with TRBJ2-7. CDR1 and CDR2 from the germline V gene are SQVTM and ANQGSEA. The CDR3 covers 16 residues. CDR3 DNA sequence: TGCAGCGTTGAAGATTCAACTAGCGGGGCCTCCTACGAGCAGTACTTC. Translation gives CSVEDSTSGASYEQYF.

This clone was detected ten times or more. The gene calls are TRBV2 and TRBJ2-3; no clear D gene. Germline lookup yields CDR1 SNHLY and CDR2 FYNNEI. There are 13 residues in the CDR3. Trimming cost V 6 bases and J 0 bases, with 7 bases left between them. The CDR3 is CASRYSSTDTQYF. CDR3 DNA sequence: TGTGCCAGCAGATACTCTAGCACAGATACGCAGTATTTT.